This T cell receptor beta chain was captured in a study of blood T cell repertoires in COVID-19. At the level of the study: Some COVID-19 samples were acute and others convalescent; all came from the United States, Italy and Spain.

Authors' analysis steps: Scientists estimated how many nucleated cells there were by amplifying reference gene primers. Profiling relied on immunoSEQ multiplex PCR, and the TCRdb table lists in-frame clones only, not all of them. That table is the source of V, J and clone size, and D and trimming were worked out from the DNA. The sample includes 120,000 to 150,000 clones, approximately 88% of them seen just once. The TCR sequence derives from a human donor in a cohort sampled during active COVID-19. The sequenced sample consisted of peripheral blood.

The CDR3 region has the DNA TGCGCCAGCAGCGATGGGACAGGGGTTCGGGAGACCCAGTACTTC. Amino acids: CASSDGTGVRETQYF. The chain combines TRBV5-1 with TRBJ2-5; the match to TRBD1 covers 10 bases. CDR3 length: 15 residues. CDR1 SGHRS and CDR2 YFSETQ come from the germline V gene. Trimming removed 4 bases from V and 5 bases from J; junction bases left unmatched: 8.